This TCR beta chain was captured in a study of T-cell reconstitution after alpha-beta-depleted transplantation in children. Study-wide points: It was newly produced T cells that mostly accounted for T-cell counts and diversity one year after transplant. Several hundred rapidly expanded clones from non-depleted graft cells reportedly supplied alpha-beta T cells about two months post-transplant. The study traced high day-60 TCRbeta diversity in some patients to surviving recipient T cells and thymic progenitors.

With V trimmed by 4 bases and J by 6 bases, 5 bases remained unmatched. The CDR3 contains 14 residues. The germline V gene encodes CDR1 MGHRA and CDR2 YSYEKL. As it was prepared, the TCRbeta library received unique molecular identifiers. TCRdb processed the PCR reads anew with MiXCR; each CDR3 protein has one entry. The table records nearly 20,000 distinct CDR3 sequences, 13% of them present only once. This clonotype was seen many times. Its antigen is as yet unknown. The chain carries TRBV4-1 and TRBJ1-5; 8 bases agree with TRBD1. Sequencing was performed on PBMCs, mostly from graft donor cells, taken 60 days after TCRalphabeta/CD19-depleted stem cell transplant. The source is a female patient under 10 years old who had a stem cell transplant for congenital amegakaryocytic thrombocytopenia, so the T cells may come from the graft donor. The CDR3 DNA reads as TGCGCCAGCAGCCGGACAGGGTTGGTTCAGCCCCAGCATTTT. The encoded protein is CASSRTGLVQPQHF.